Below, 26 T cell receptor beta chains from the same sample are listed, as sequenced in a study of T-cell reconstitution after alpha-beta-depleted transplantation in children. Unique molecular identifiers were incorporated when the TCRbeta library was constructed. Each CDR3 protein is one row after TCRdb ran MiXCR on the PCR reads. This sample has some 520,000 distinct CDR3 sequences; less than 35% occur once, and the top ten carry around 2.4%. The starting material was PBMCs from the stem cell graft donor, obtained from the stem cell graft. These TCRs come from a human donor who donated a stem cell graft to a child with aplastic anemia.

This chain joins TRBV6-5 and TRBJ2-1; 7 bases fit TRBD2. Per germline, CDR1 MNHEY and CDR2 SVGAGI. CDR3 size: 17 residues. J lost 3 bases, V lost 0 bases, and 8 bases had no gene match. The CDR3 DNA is TGTGCCAGCAGTTACTCAGATTTAAGCGGGGTCTACAATGAGCAGTTCTTC. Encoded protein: CASSYSDLSGVYNEQFF.

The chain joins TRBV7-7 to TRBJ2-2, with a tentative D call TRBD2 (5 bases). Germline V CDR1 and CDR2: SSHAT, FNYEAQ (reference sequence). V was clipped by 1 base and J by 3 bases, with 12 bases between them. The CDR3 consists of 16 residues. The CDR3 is CASSLGGSRDTGELFF. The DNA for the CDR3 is TGTGCCAGCAGCTTAGGAGGGTCCCGGGACACCGGGGAGCTGTTTTTT. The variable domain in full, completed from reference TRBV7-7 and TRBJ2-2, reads GAGVSQSPRYKVTKRGQDVTLRCDPISSHATLYWYQQALGQGPEFLTYFNYEAQPDKSGLPSDRFSAERPEGSISTLTIQRTEQRDSAMYRCASSLGGSRDTGELFFGEGSRLTVL.

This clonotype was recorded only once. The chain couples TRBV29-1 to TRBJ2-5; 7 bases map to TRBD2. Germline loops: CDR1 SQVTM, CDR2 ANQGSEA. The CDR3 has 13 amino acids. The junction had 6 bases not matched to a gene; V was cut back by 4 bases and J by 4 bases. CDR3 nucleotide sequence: TGCAGCGTTGTCCGGGGAGGGTCAGAGACCCAGTACTTC. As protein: CSVVRGGSETQYF.

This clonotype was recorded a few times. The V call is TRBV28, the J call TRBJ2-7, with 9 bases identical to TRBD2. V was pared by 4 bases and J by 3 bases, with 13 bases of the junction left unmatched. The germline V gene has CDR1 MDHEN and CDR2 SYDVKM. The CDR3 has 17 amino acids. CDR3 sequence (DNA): TGTGCCAGCAGTTCCCGCTTTAAGGCGGGAGGGAGCTACGAGCAGTACTTC. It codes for CASSSRFKAGGSYEQYF.

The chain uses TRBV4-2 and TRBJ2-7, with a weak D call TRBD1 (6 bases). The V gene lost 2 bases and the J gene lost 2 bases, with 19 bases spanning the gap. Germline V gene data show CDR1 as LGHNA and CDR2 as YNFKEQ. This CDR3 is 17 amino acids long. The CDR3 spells CASSQSRSLDSAYEQYF. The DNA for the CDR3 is TGTGCCAGCAGCCAATCCAGGTCTTTGGACAGTGCCTACGAGCAGTACTTC.

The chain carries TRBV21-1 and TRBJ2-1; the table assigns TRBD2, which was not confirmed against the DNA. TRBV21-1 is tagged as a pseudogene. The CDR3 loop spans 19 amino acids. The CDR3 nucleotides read TGTGCCAGCAGCAAAAGGGTGGGTAGCGGGGGTCCCTCCTACAATGAGCAGTTCTTC. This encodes CASSKRVGSGGPSYNEQFF.

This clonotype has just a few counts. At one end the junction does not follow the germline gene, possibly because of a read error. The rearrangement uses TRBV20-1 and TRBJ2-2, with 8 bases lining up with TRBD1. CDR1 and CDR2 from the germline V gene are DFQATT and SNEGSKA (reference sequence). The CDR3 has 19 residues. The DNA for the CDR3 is TGCAGTGCCAGAGATCCGCGGGCAGCGCAGGGGGCAAGTGACGGGGAGCTGTTTTTT. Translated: CSARDPRAAQGASDGELFF.

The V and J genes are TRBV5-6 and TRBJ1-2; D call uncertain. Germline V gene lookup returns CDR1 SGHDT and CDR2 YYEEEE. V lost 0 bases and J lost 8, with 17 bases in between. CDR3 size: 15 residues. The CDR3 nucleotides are TGTGCCAGCAGCTTGGGGCGGGCCAGCGGGGTAGGCTACACCTTC. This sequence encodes CASSLGRASGVGYTF.

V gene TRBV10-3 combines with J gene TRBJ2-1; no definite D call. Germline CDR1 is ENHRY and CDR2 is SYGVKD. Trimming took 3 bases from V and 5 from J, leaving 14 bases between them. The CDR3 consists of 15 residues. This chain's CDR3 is CAISDADLTDNEQFF. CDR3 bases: TGTGCCATCAGTGACGCGGACCTAACAGACAATGAGCAGTTCTTC.

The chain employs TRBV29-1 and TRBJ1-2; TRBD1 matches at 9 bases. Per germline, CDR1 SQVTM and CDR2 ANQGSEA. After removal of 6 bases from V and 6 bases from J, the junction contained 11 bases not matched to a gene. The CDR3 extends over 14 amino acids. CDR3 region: CSVLRPGQGNGYTF. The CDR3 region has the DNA TGCAGCGTACTCCGACCGGGACAGGGAAATGGCTACACCTTC.

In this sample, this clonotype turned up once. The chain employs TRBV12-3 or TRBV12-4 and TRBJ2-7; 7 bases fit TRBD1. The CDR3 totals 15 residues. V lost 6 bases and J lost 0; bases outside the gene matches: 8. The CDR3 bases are TGTGCCAGCAGCTCGTTGGGGACAGCCTCCTACGAGCAGTACTTC. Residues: CASSSLGTASYEQYF.

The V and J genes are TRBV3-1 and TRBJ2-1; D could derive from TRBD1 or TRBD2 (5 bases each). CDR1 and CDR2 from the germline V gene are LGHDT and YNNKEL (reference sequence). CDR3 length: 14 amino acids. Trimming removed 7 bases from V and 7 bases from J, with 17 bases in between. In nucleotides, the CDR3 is TGTGCCAGCAACCGGGGCAGGGCCGGAAATGAGCAGTTCTTC. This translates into CASNRGRAGNEQFF.

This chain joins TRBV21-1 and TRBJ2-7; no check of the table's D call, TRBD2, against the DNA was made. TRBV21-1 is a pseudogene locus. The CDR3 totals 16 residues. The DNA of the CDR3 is TGTGCCAGCAGCAAAGACGAGCGGATACTTAACTACGAGCAGTACGTC. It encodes CASSKDERILNYEQYV.

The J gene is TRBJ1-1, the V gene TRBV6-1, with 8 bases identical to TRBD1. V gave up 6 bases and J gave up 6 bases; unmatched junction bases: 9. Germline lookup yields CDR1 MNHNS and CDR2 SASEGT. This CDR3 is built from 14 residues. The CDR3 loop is CASRKDRARPEAFF. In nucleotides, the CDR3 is TGTGCCAGCAGGAAGGACAGGGCGCGCCCTGAAGCTTTCTTT.

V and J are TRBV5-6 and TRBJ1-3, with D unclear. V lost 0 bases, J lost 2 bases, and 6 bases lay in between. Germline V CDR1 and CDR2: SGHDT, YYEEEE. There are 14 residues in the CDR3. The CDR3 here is CASSLVGAGNTIYF. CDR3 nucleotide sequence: TGTGCCAGCAGCTTGGTTGGGGCTGGAAACACCATATATTTT.

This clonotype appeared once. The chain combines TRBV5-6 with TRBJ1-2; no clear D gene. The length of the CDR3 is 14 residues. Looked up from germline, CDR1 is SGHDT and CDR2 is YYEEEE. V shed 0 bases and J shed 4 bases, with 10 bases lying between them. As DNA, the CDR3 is TGTGCCAGCAGCTTGGGCGGTGAAACCTATGGCTACACCTTC. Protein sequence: CASSLGGETYGYTF.

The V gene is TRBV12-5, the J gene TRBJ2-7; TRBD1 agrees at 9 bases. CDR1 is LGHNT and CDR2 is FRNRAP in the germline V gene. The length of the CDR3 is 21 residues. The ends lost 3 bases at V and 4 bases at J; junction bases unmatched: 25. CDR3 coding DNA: TGTGCTAGTGGTTTCTACCCATCCTCCGGGGACAGGGTTGGCCCTCAGTACGAGCAGTACGTC. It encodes CASGFYPSSGDRVGPQYEQYV.

The CDR3 nucleotides are TGTGCCAGCAGTTACTTACGACAGGGAAAGGGGGAAAAACTGTTTTTT. Amino acid sequence: CASSYLRQGKGEKLFF. The genes are TRBV6-5 and TRBJ1-4, with 7 bases lining up with TRBD1. The germline gives CDR1 MNHEY, CDR2 SVGAGI. J lost 8 bases, V lost 1 base, and 10 bases had no gene match. This CDR3 is built from 16 residues.

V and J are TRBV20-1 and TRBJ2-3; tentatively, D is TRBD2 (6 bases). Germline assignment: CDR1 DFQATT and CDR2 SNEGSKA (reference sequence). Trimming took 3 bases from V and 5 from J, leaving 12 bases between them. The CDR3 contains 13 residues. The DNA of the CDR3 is TGCAGTGCTAGTGAACTAGCTAGAGATACGCAGTATTTT. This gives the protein CSASELARDTQYF.

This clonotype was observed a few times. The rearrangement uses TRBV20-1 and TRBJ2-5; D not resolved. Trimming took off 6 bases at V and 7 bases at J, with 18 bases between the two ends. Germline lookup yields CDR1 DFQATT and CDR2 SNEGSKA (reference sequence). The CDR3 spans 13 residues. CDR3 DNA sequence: TGCAGTGCCTCCCCAGCAGTGATATGGACCCAGTACTTC. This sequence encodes CSASPAVIWTQYF.

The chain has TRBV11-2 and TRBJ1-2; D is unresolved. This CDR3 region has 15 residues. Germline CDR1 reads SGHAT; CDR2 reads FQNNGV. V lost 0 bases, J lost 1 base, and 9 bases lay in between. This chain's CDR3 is CASSLDSNYNYGYTF. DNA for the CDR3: TGTGCCAGCAGCTTAGATTCCAATTATAACTATGGCTACACCTTC.

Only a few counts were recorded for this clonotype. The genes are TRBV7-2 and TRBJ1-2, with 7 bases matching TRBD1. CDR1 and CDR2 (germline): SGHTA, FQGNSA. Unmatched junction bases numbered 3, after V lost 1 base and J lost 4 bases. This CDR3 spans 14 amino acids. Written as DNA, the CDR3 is TGTGCCAGCAGCTTAGACAGGGGTAGCTATGGCTACACCTTC. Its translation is CASSLDRGSYGYTF. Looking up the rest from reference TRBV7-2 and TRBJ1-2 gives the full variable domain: GAGVSQSPSNKVTEKGKDVELRCDPISGHTALYWYRQSLGQGLEFLIYFQGNSAPDKSGLPSDRFSAERTGGSVSTLTIQRTQQEDSAVYLCASSLDRGSYGYTFGSGTRLTVV.

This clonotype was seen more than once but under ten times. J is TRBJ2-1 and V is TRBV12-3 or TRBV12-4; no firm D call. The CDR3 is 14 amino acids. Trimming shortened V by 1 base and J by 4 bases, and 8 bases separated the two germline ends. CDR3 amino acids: CASSLVYGYNEQFF. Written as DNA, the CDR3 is TGTGCCAGCAGTTTAGTGTACGGGTACAATGAGCAGTTCTTC.

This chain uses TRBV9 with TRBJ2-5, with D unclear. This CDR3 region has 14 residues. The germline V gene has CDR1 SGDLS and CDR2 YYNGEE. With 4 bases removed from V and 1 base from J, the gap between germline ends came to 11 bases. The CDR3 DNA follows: TGTGCCAGCAGCCCCTATAGCAGCCAAGAGACCCAGTACTTC. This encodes CASSPYSSQETQYF.

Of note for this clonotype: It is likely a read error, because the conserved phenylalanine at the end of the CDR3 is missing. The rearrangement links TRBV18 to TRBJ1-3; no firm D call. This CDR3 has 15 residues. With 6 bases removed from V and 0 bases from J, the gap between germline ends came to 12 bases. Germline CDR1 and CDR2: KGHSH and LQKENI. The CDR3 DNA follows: TGTGCCAGCTCTCGGACGGCCAGCTCTGGAAACACCATATATTAT. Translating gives CASSRTASSGNTIYY.

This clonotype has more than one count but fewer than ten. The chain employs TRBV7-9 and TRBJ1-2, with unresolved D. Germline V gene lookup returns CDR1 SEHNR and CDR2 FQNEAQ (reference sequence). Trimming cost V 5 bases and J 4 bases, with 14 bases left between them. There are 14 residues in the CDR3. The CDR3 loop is CASSTLTVIYGYTF. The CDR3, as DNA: TGTGCCAGCAGCACTCTTACAGTAATCTATGGCTACACCTTC.